The source of this T cell receptor beta chain is a study of blood T cell repertoires in COVID-19. TCRdb's copy holds only in-frame clones and misses some; the assay was immunoSEQ multiplex PCR. The table records some 130,000 clones, around 85% of them present only once. This clonotype was sampled from a woman aged 50 to 60 with acute or convalescent COVID-19. The specimen was peripheral blood.

This CDR3 is CASSYPRGMNTEAFF. DNA for the CDR3: TGTGCCAGCAGTTACCCTCGAGGAATGAACACTGAAGCTTTCTTT. This sequence joins TRBV6-5 and TRBJ1-1; D gene ambiguous. The CDR3 runs 15 residues. Trimming left V 2 bases short and J 0 bases short, with 10 bases between. Germline loops: CDR1 MNHEY, CDR2 SVGAGI.